Presented here are 13 T cell receptor beta chains from one specimen sequenced in a study of blood T cell repertoires in COVID-19. Sequencing used immunoSEQ multiplex PCR; TCRdb keeps in-frame clones, though not all of them. The sample includes a few hundred thousand clones, roughly nine tenths of them seen just once. Sequences were obtained from PBMCs or T cells enriched from blood (not recorded which). These receptors came from a woman between 50 and 59 years old in a cohort exposed to, infected with or recovered from COVID-19 (not recorded which).

The V gene is TRBV4-2, the J gene TRBJ2-3, with 14 bases that match TRBD2. The CDR3 loop spans 19 amino acids. Trimming cost V 1 base and J 4 bases; bases outside gene matches: 10. Germline values: CDR1 LGHNA, CDR2 YNFKEQ. The CDR3 DNA is TGTGCCAGCAGCCAAGCCGGGACTAGCGGGGGCAGGGCGGCAGATACGCAGTATTTT. Translated, it gives CASSQAGTSGGRAADTQYF.

The rearrangement links TRBV28 to TRBJ2-1, with 10 bases that match TRBD1. The CDR3 is 13 amino acids. Unmatched junction bases numbered 5, after V lost 8 bases and J lost 7 bases. Germline V CDR1 and CDR2: MDHEN, SYDVKM. The CDR3 DNA reads as TGTGCCAGCGGGGGACAGGGGAGGAATGAGCAGTTCTTC. It is translated as CASGGQGRNEQFF.

V is TRBV7-3 and J is TRBJ2-1; perhaps TRBD2 as D (7 bases). Trimming removed 3 bases from V and 6 bases from J, with 12 bases in between. Germline V gene lookup returns CDR1 SGHTA and CDR2 FQGTGA. The CDR3 extends over 14 amino acids. This CDR3 is CASSFGGARNEQFF. For the CDR3, the DNA is TGTGCCAGCAGCTTTGGGGGGGCCCGCAATGAGCAGTTCTTC.

The rearrangement joins TRBV18 to TRBJ2-1, with D perhaps TRBD1 (6 bases). Trimming left V 3 bases short and J 3 bases short, with 24 bases between. CDR3 size: 19 residues. Germline loops: CDR1 KGHSH, CDR2 LQKENI. The DNA for the CDR3 is TGTGCCAGCTCACCTGCAGCTCTTCGGTCAGGGGTAGTCTACAATGAGCAGTTCTTC. This translates into CASSPAALRSGVVYNEQFF.

The chain joins TRBV20-1 to TRBJ1-6; D is unclear. With 6 bases removed from V and 14 bases from J, the gap between germline ends came to 14 bases. CDR1 and CDR2 from the germline V gene are DFQATT and SNEGSKA (reference sequence). The CDR3 covers 11 residues. The CDR3 DNA reads as TGCAGTGCCACAAGGGAGATGGCCCTCCACTTT. Protein product: CSATREMALHF.

The V and J genes are TRBV10-3 and TRBJ1-4, with D unresolved. The CDR3 contains 13 residues. Trimming took off 7 bases at V and 5 bases at J, with 11 bases between the two ends. Germline V gene sequence: CDR1 ENHRY, CDR2 SYGVKD. The CDR3 nucleotides are TGTGCCATCACTCCGGGGATGAATGAAAAACTGTTTTTT. This translates into CAITPGMNEKLFF.

This clone was seen only once. The rearrangement uses TRBV6-5 and TRBJ2-2; D is unclear. There are 16 residues in the CDR3. Looked up from germline, CDR1 is MNHEY and CDR2 is SVGAGI. V was cut by 2 bases and J by 2 bases, with 12 bases left in between. The CDR3 region has the DNA TGTGCCAGCAGTTACGGTAACAGACGCAACACCGGGGAGCTGTTTTTT. It specifies CASSYGNRRNTGELFF.

The gene calls are TRBV6-4 and TRBJ1-6, with TRBD1 as a possible D gene (5 bases). V dropped 4 bases and J dropped 0 bases, with 7 bases sitting between them. This CDR3 has 15 amino acids. Germline V gene sequence: CDR1 MRHNA, CDR2 SNTAGT. The CDR3 DNA reads TGTGCCAGCAGTGCGGGGGGCTCCTATAATTCACCCCTCCACTTT. It yields the protein CASSAGGSYNSPLHF.

The rearrangement joins TRBV12-3 or TRBV12-4 to TRBJ2-7; 9 positions match TRBD1. The V segment lost 9 bases and the J segment 7 bases; nucleotides outside the gene matches: 7. The CDR3 covers 12 residues. CDR3 residues: CASSQGAGEQYF. The DNA of the CDR3 is TGTGCCAGTTCACAGGGGGCTGGTGAGCAGTACTTC.

The chain carries TRBV5-6 and TRBJ2-3; D is undetermined. CDR3 length: 14 amino acids. The V and J ends lost 0 bases and 6 bases respectively, with 11 bases between them. Germline V lookup: CDR1 SGHDT, CDR2 YYEEEE. CDR3 sequence (DNA): TGTGCCAGCAGCTTGGGCGCCCATCATGATACGCAGTATTTT. Amino acids: CASSLGAHHDTQYF. The complete variable domain, with remaining parts taken from reference TRBV5-6 and TRBJ2-3, reads DAGVTQSPTHLIKTRGQQVTLRCSPKSGHDTVSWYQQALGQGPQFIFQYYEEEERQRGNFPDRFSGHQFPNYSSELNVNALLLGDSALYLCASSLGAHHDTQYFGPGTRLTVL.

The V gene is TRBV18, the J gene TRBJ2-2; TRBD1 matches 11 bases. Losses at the gene ends were 1 base for V and 7 bases for J; bases not matched to a gene: 2. CDR1 is KGHSH, CDR2 LQKENI, per germline. The CDR3 runs to 15 residues. The CDR3 nucleotides are TGTGCCAGCTCACCACGGACAGGGGGCCTCGGGGAGCTGTTTTTT. Encoded protein: CASSPRTGGLGELFF.

The gene calls are TRBV29-1 and TRBJ2-3; perhaps TRBD2 as D (5 bases). The CDR3 extends over 15 amino acids. Germline values: CDR1 SQVTM, CDR2 ANQGSEA. Deletions cut 5 bases from V and 0 bases from J, with 15 bases between. CDR3 protein: CSVPSAGRSTDTQYF. The CDR3 DNA reads TGCAGCGTTCCCTCGGCGGGCAGAAGCACAGATACGCAGTATTTT.

This clone was seen just once. This sequence joins TRBV28 and TRBJ2-3, with D tentatively TRBD2 (5 bases). V shed 2 bases and J shed 3 bases, with 6 bases lying between them. Germline V CDR1 and CDR2: MDHEN, SYDVKM. The CDR3 consists of 13 residues. CDR3 nucleotides: TGTGCCAGCAGTTTACGAGGGACAGATACGCAGTATTTT. Amino acids: CASSLRGTDTQYF.